A single sample is the source of the 22 T cell receptor beta chains below, sequenced in a study of T cells after yellow fever vaccination. One entry per CDR3 protein, called by TCRdb with MiXCR from the 5' RACE reads. This table has under 95,000 distinct CDR3 sequences, around 7.7% appearing once. The sequencing used CD8+ T cells sorted from PBMCs, collected less than 11 days after the first yellow fever vaccination. These receptors came from a man between 18 and 29 years old who received the YFV17D yellow fever vaccine.

This clonotype was found a few times. The gene calls are TRBV12-3 or TRBV12-4 and TRBJ1-1, with D uncertain. Trimming removed 2 bases from V and 6 bases from J, with 4 bases in between. CDR3 length: 11 residues. DNA for the CDR3: TGTGCCAGCAGTTTAATGGCTGAAGCTTTCTTT. Its translation: CASSLMAEAFF.

A few counts support this clonotype. In DNA form, the CDR3 reads TGTGCCAGCAGCGGGGACAGGGCCTATTCTGGGCAGTTCTTC. Its protein is CASSGDRAYSGQFF. This chain connects TRBV7-8 to TRBJ2-1; 9 bases line up with TRBD1. Germline CDR1 SGHVS, CDR2 FQNEAQ. J gave up 12 bases and V 5 bases, and 11 bases lay outside the gene matches. There are 14 residues in the CDR3.

This clonotype appeared a few times. The chain uses TRBV20-1 and TRBJ2-2, with 7 bases lining up with TRBD1. V shed 7 bases, J shed 1 base, and the junction held 3 bases outside the gene matches. In germline, CDR1 is DFQATT, CDR2 SNEGSKA (reference sequence). The CDR3 spans 13 residues. CDR3 coding DNA: TGCAGTGTTCGGACAGGGAACACCGGGGAGCTGTTTTTT. Its protein product is CSVRTGNTGELFF.

The CDR3 here is CASSLQRGGDIGSPLHF. CDR3 nucleotide sequence: TGTGCCAGCAGCCTCCAACGCGGAGGGGATATCGGTTCACCCCTCCACTTT. This rearrangement joins TRBV11-1 to TRBJ1-6; tentatively, D is TRBD1 (5 bases). In germline, CDR1 is SGHAT, CDR2 FQDESV (reference sequence). CDR3 length: 17 residues. V was pared by 5 bases and J by 9 bases, with 23 bases between.

The J gene is TRBJ1-1, the V gene TRBV27; D is uncertain. Trimming took 0 bases from V and 1 from J, leaving 6 bases between them. The germline CDR1 and CDR2 sequences are MNHEY and SMNVEV (reference sequence). The CDR3 totals 14 residues. The DNA for the CDR3 is TGTGCCAGCAGTTTATCTTCGGGGAACACTGAAGCTTTCTTT. This sequence encodes CASSLSSGNTEAFF.

CDR3 loop: CASSYSVEGLSGAETQYF. The CDR3 DNA is TGTGCCAGCAGTTACAGTGTGGAGGGGCTTTCGGGAGCAGAGACCCAGTACTTC. The chain combines TRBV6-5 with TRBJ2-5, with a possible D match to TRBD2 (6 bases). The CDR3 runs to 18 residues. Germline CDR1 is MNHEY and CDR2 is SVGAGI. V lost 2 bases, J lost 4 bases, and 23 bases lay in between.

This clonotype was recorded at least ten times. V usage is TRBV28 and J usage is TRBJ2-3; 12 positions agree with TRBD2. Trimming at V came to 5 bases and at J to 6 bases, leaving 6 bases not matched to a gene. The germline CDR1 and CDR2 sequences are MDHEN and SYDVKM. This CDR3 has 15 residues. CDR3 DNA: TGTGCCAGCAGTGCTTGGACTAGCGGGGATGATACGCAGTATTTT. The encoded protein is CASSAWTSGDDTQYF.

This clonotype was counted at least ten times. J is TRBJ1-2 and V is TRBV5-5; D not certain. V lost 1 base to trimming and J lost 1 base, with 14 bases between them. This CDR3 comprises 16 residues. Germline-derived CDR1 and CDR2 are SGHKS and YYEKEE (reference sequence). CDR3 protein: CASSLSEPLGNYGYTF. The DNA for the CDR3 is TGTGCCAGCAGCTTGTCCGAGCCGCTGGGTAACTATGGCTACACCTTC.

This rearrangement joins TRBV6-5 to TRBJ2-7, with D tentatively TRBD2 (6 bases). The CDR3 is 13 amino acids. The V gene lost 6 bases and the J gene lost 7 bases, with 16 bases spanning the gap. CDR1 is MNHEY and CDR2 is SVGAGI in the germline V gene. As DNA, the CDR3 is TGTGCCAGCAGCTATTCGGCTCGGGGGGAGCAGTACTTC. It translates to CASSYSARGEQYF.

This clonotype was seen ten or more times. The chain joins TRBV7-9 to TRBJ2-3, with 7 bases matching TRBD2. J lost 5 bases, V lost 1 base, and 6 bases had no gene match. The CDR3 runs 15 residues. CDR1 and CDR2 (germline): SEHNR, FQNEAQ (reference sequence). The CDR3 spells CASSLGERGIDTQYF. The CDR3 DNA reads as TGTGCCAGCAGCTTAGGCGAGCGGGGAATAGATACGCAGTATTTT. Full variable domain (rest looked up from reference TRBV7-9 and TRBJ2-3): DTGVSQNPRHKITKRGQNVTFRCDPISEHNRLYWYRQTLGQGPEFLTYFQNEAQLEKSRLLSDRFSAERPKGSFSTLEIQRTEQGDSAMYLCASSLGERGIDTQYFGPGTRLTVL.

This clonotype was observed at least ten times. The chain recombines TRBV9 with TRBJ2-2; no clear D gene. Germline assignment: CDR1 SGDLS and CDR2 YYNGEE. CDR3 length: 15 amino acids. Trimming took 0 bases from V and 1 from J, leaving 7 bases between them. Here the CDR3 reads CASSVEGENTGELFF. The CDR3 DNA is TGTGCCAGCAGCGTAGAAGGAGAGAACACCGGGGAGCTGTTTTTT.

This clonotype was counted many times. This sequence joins TRBV27 and TRBJ1-1; D unresolved. The germline V and J ends were trimmed by 5 bases and 0 bases, with 10 bases remaining between them. The CDR3 is 14 residues long. CDR1 and CDR2 from the germline V gene are MNHEY and SMNVEV (reference sequence). As DNA, the CDR3 is TGTGCCAGCAGTCCCTCGGGCATGAACACTGAAGCTTTCTTT. Its protein product is CASSPSGMNTEAFF.

A note on this clonotype: The junction and the germline gene differ at one end; a read error may be behind it. The CDR3, as DNA: TGTACCAGCAGTGACTCGTACGAGCAGTACTTC. It translates to CTSSDSYEQYF. V and J are TRBV2 and TRBJ2-7, with no clear D. The CDR3 consists of 11 residues. Germline assignment: CDR1 SNHLY and CDR2 FYNNEI.

V and J are TRBV5-5 and TRBJ2-5, with 10 bases identical to TRBD2. Germline V CDR1 and CDR2: SGHKS, YYEKEE (reference sequence). The CDR3 is made up of 15 amino acids. The V segment lost 4 bases and the J segment 2 bases; nucleotides outside the gene matches: 5. The CDR3 loop reads CASSGQRGGQETQYF. The CDR3 region has the DNA TGTGCCAGCAGCGGGCAGCGGGGGGGGCAAGAGACCCAGTACTTC. Together with reference TRBV5-5 and TRBJ2-5, the CDR3 gives the full variable domain: DAGVTQSPTHLIKTRGQQVTLRCSPISGHKSVSWYQQVLGQGPQFIFQYYEKEERGRGNFPDRFSARQFPNYSSELNVNALLLGDSALYLCASSGQRGGQETQYFGPGTRLLVL.

This clonotype occurred many times. V usage is TRBV2 and J usage is TRBJ2-1, with 12 bases matching TRBD2. V was clipped by 7 bases and J by 5 bases; unmatched bases: 9. The CDR3 spans 16 residues. Germline V gene data show CDR1 as SNHLY and CDR2 as FYNNEI. CDR3 bases: TGTGCCAGCAACTTCCCCCTAGCGGGGGGGAACAATGAGCAGTTCTTC. It specifies CASNFPLAGGNNEQFF. Full variable domain (outside the CDR3, taken from reference TRBV2 and TRBJ2-1): EPEVTQTPSHQVTQMGQEVILRCVPISNHLYFYWYRQILGQKVEFLVSFYNNEISEKSEIFDDQFSVERPDGSNFTLKIRSTKLEDSAMYFCASNFPLAGGNNEQFFGPGTRLTVL.

At least ten counts were recorded for this clonotype. V and J are TRBV7-6 and TRBJ2-1; possible D gene TRBD2, 5 bases. This CDR3 contains 14 residues. The V and J ends lost 4 bases and 4 bases respectively, with 11 bases between them. Germline V gives CDR1 SGHVS, CDR2 FNYEAQ. The DNA for the CDR3 is TGTGCCAGCAGCTCCCCCGGACTTTACAATGAGCAGTTCTTC. It translates to CASSSPGLYNEQFF.

This clonotype was seen a handful of times. The chain employs TRBV12-5 and TRBJ2-3, with D unresolved. Between the trimmed V and J ends, which lost 1 base and 7 bases, there was a span of 3 bases. Germline V lookup: CDR1 LGHNT, CDR2 FRNRAP. The CDR3 contains 11 residues. CDR3 in amino acids: CASGLGNTQYF. The CDR3, as DNA: TGTGCTAGTGGTTTGGGGAATACGCAGTATTTT. The full variable domain, completed using reference TRBV12-5 and TRBJ2-3, is DARVTQTPRHKVTEMGQEVTMRCQPILGHNTVFWYRQTMMQGLELLAYFRNRAPLDDSGMPKDRFSAEMPDATLATLKIQPSEPRDSAVYFCASGLGNTQYFGPGTRLTVL.

The chain is built from TRBV4-2 and TRBJ2-3; 9 bases are shared with TRBD2. The V gene end was trimmed by 5 bases and the J gene end by 1 base; junction bases not matched to a gene: 4. CDR3 length: 15 residues. CDR1 and CDR2 from the germline V gene are LGHNA and YNFKEQ. CDR3 sequence reads: CASSEWTSGTDTQYF. CDR3 DNA sequence: TGTGCCAGCAGCGAATGGACTAGCGGCACAGATACGCAGTATTTT.

The sample holds a few counts of this clonotype. The chain carries TRBV4-1 and TRBJ1-1, with TRBD1 matching over 11 bases. V was pared by 4 bases and J by 3 bases, with 4 bases of the junction left unmatched. The germline V gene encodes CDR1 MGHRA and CDR2 YSYEKL. The CDR3 totals 15 residues. CDR3 sequence reads: CASSPPGQGDTEAFF. In DNA, the CDR3 is TGCGCCAGCAGCCCTCCGGGACAGGGGGACACTGAAGCTTTCTTT.

In nucleotides, the CDR3 is TGTGCCAGCAGCCTGCCGGGACAGGGGGACAATGAGCAGTTCTTC. It is translated as CASSLPGQGDNEQFF. The V call is TRBV4-2, the J call TRBJ2-1; TRBD1 matches 11 bases. Trimming cost V 4 bases and J 5 bases; bases outside gene matches: 4. Germline CDR1 is LGHNA and CDR2 is YNFKEQ. The CDR3 is made up of 15 amino acids.

The rearrangement uses TRBV15 and TRBJ1-1; D may be TRBD1 (5 bases). CDR1 LNHNV and CDR2 YYDKDF come from the germline V gene (reference sequence). V lost 5 bases and J lost 3, with 13 bases in between. This CDR3 is 14 amino acids long. CDR3 region: CATSPRGGDTEAFF. CDR3 nucleotide sequence: TGTGCCACCAGCCCCCGGGGGGGTGACACTGAAGCTTTCTTT.

This rearrangement joins TRBV9 to TRBJ2-3; tentative D call: TRBD1 (8 bases). Trimming removed 3 bases at V and 6 bases at J, with 20 bases between. The germline gives CDR1 SGDLS, CDR2 YYNGEE. The CDR3 is 16 residues long. The CDR3 DNA sequence: TGTGCCAGCAGCGCGAGGACAGGGACTACCAGGGATACGCAGTATTTT. Its translation is CASSARTGTTRDTQYF. Full variable domain (outside the CDR3, taken from reference TRBV9 and TRBJ2-3): DSGVTQTPKHLITATGQRVTLRCSPRSGDLSVYWYQQSLDQGLQFLIQYYNGEERAKGNILERFSAQQFPDLHSELNLSSLELGDSALYFCASSARTGTTRDTQYFGPGTRLTVL.